This T cell receptor (beta chain) was profiled in a study of T cell changes during pregnancy in multiple sclerosis. TCRdb's table, derived via immunoSEQ multiplex PCR, lists solely in-frame clones and lacks some. The table has about 80,000 clones, 94% seen once; the top ten hold 2.5%. This CDR3 is built from 17 residues. V was pared by 0 bases and J by 3 bases, with 6 bases of the junction left unmatched. In germline, CDR1 is KGHSH, CDR2 LQKENI. The TCR originated in a female donor with multiple sclerosis, enrolled in a pregnancy study. This material consisted of peripheral blood, taken in the third trimester of pregnancy. This chain joins TRBV18 and TRBJ2-1; 9 positions agree with TRBD2. CDR3: CASSPPVAGAYYNEQFF. In nucleotides, the CDR3 is TGTGCCAGCTCACCACCGGTAGCGGGGGCCTACTACAATGAGCAGTTCTTC. Full variable domain (remainder filled in from reference TRBV18 and TRBJ2-1): NAGVMQNPRHLVRRRGQEARLRCSPMKGHSHVYWYRQLPEEGLKFMVYLQKENIIDESGMPKERFSAEFPKEGPSILRIQQVVRGDSAAYFCASSPPVAGAYYNEQFFGPGTRLTVL.